In this sample, the clone carrying this TCR beta chain turned up a few times. The data originate from a study of blood T cells in healthy people across ages. V lost 4 bases, J lost 0 bases, and 15 bases lay in between. The CDR3 runs 16 residues. Germline lookup yields CDR1 MGHRA and CDR2 YSYEKL. A second PCR, run for about 6 to 12 cycles, used a sample-barcoded 5' primer plus a J-beta primer mix. Each CDR3 protein is one row after TCRdb ran MiXCR on the 5' RACE reads. The sample consists of over 750,000 distinct CDR3 sequences, roughly 25% of them appearing once. The same data also went into a second study, on T cells of mothers and their children.

The chain employs TRBV4-1 and TRBJ1-1, with D possibly matching TRBD1 (6 bases). Specimen: blood. The TCR comes from a boy aged 10-17 years in good health. The CDR3 DNA reads as TGCGCCAGCAGCCCGGGGACAACGAAAATGAACACTGAAGCTTTCTTT. It codes for CASSPGTTKMNTEAFF.